Following are 5 T cell receptor beta chains from one sample sequenced in a study of T cell responses to AZD1222 COVID-19 vaccine. Using immunoSEQ multiplex PCR, the repertoire was profiled, and TCRdb retains in-frame clones only, with some absent. The table records under 110,000 clones, approximately 90% of them present only once. This sample comprised peripheral blood, obtained on day 0 of AZD1222 vaccination. The source is an adult in good health.

This sequence joins TRBV28 and TRBJ1-1, with 7 bases lining up with TRBD1. V lost 1 base and J lost 0; bases outside the gene matches: 11. The CDR3 length is 18 residues. Germline V lookup: CDR1 MDHEN, CDR2 SYDVKM. The CDR3 nucleotides read TGTGCCAGCAGTTTATCCCTCCGGGACAGCACTTTGAACACTGAAGCTTTCTTT. Its protein product is CASSLSLRDSTLNTEAFF.

This chain uses TRBV19 with TRBJ2-1; TRBD1 agrees at 10 bases. V shed 6 bases and J 6 bases; nucleotides not matched to a gene: 8. The V gene's germline CDR1 is LNHDA and CDR2 SQIVND (reference sequence). This CDR3 spans 15 amino acids. The CDR3 DNA reads as TGTGCCAGTAGACCCCGACAGGGGGCAACCAATGAGCAGTTCTTC. It is translated as CASRPRQGATNEQFF.

J is TRBJ2-5 and V is TRBV5-4; D may be TRBD2 (6 bases). The CDR3 is made up of 15 amino acids. V was pared by 0 bases and J by 0 bases, with 9 bases between. Germline lookup yields CDR1 SGHNT and CDR2 YYREEE (reference sequence). The DNA for the CDR3 is TGTGCCAGCAGCTTGGCCCTAGCGAACCAAGAGACCCAGTACTTC. It specifies CASSLALANQETQYF.

The V and J genes are TRBV7-2 and TRBJ2-1; 12 positions match TRBD2. CDR3 length: 17 residues. V dropped 5 bases and J dropped 4; count of bases not matched to a gene: 9. Germline loops: CDR1 SGHTA, CDR2 FQGNSA. The CDR3 sequence is CASSARLAGAQYNEQFF. CDR3 nucleotide sequence: TGTGCCAGCAGCGCCAGACTAGCGGGGGCGCAATACAATGAGCAGTTCTTC.

The gene calls are TRBV10-3 and TRBJ2-5, with 8 bases that match TRBD1. This CDR3 has 16 amino acids. The V gene's germline CDR1 is ENHRY and CDR2 SYGVKD. The J segment lost 2 bases and the V segment lost 0 bases, leaving 5 bases of the junction unmatched. The CDR3 nucleotides are TGTGCCATCAGTGAGTCGGGACAGGCCTCTCAAGAGACCCAGTACTTC. It translates to CAISESGQASQETQYF.